This T cell receptor beta chain appears in the sequencing data of a study of cytomegalovirus exposure and HLA in healthy donors. The CDR3 sequence is 14 residues long. The V gene lost 0 bases and the J gene lost 4 bases, with 8 bases spanning the gap. The germline gives CDR1 SGDLS, CDR2 YYNGEE. This clone has just a few counts. Primers for the PCR totalled 60 Vbeta and 13 Jbeta. Data came from immunoSEQ multiplex PCR; TCRdb stores just in-frame clones and leaves some out. The sample holds about 99,000 clones, approximately 66% seen once. This TCR was recovered from a woman aged 50 to 60 in good health and CMV-seronegative. The material sequenced was PBMCs. The chain joins TRBV9 to TRBJ2-1; D remains unclear. As DNA, the CDR3 is TGTGCCAGCAGCGTAGTTGGCAGTTACAATGAGCAGTTCTTC. Translated, it gives CASSVVGSYNEQFF.